Below, 26 T cell receptor beta chains from the same sample are listed, as sequenced in a study of cytomegalovirus exposure and HLA in healthy donors (dated by TCRdb to the late 2010s). The library was produced with the immunoSEQ multiplex PCR assay. This is the immuneACCESS table as TCRdb keeps it, with only in-frame sequences that have V and J called. A part of the clones is gone; compared with another copy, unresolved V genes explain less than half, and the rest is unexplained. The table for this sample lists 180,000 or so clones; just under 90% of them were counted only once. Roughly 1.4% of the sample rests with the top ten. The sequenced sample was PBMCs. Receptors were obtained from a woman younger than 45 in good health and CMV-seronegative.

V is TRBV5-4 and J is TRBJ2-3, with D unresolved. This CDR3 comprises 13 residues. Trimming stripped 2 bases from V and 4 bases from J, with 8 bases between. Germline V gene lookup returns CDR1 SGHNT and CDR2 YYREEE (reference sequence). Written as DNA, the CDR3 is TGTGCCAGCAGCTTTTCCGAGGCAGATACGCAGTATTTT. This sequence encodes CASSFSEADTQYF.

This chain connects TRBV29-1 to TRBJ1-2; 8 bases agree with TRBD1. CDR1 SQVTM and CDR2 ANQGSEA come from the germline V gene. The CDR3 covers 15 residues. The J segment lost 4 bases and the V segment lost 1 base, leaving 8 bases of the junction unmatched. The CDR3: CSVEAEDRVPYGYTF. CDR3 in DNA: TGCAGCGTTGAAGCCGAGGACAGGGTTCCCTATGGCTACACCTTC.

Only a few counts were recorded for this clone. J is TRBJ2-2 and V is TRBV10-1; D is uncertain. The CDR3 has 14 residues. Germline-derived CDR1 and CDR2 are WNHNN and SYGVQD (reference sequence). Deletions cut 6 bases from V and 0 bases from J, with 8 bases between. The CDR3 bases are TGCGCCAGCAGCCCAGGAACGAACACCGGGGAGCTGTTTTTT. Amino acids: CASSPGTNTGELFF.

This clone turned up a few times. The V call is TRBV4-1, the J call TRBJ2-7; TRBD2 might be the D (5 bases). The CDR3 is made up of 14 amino acids. V was cut by 3 bases and J by 0 bases, with 9 bases left in between. Germline-derived CDR1 and CDR2 are MGHRA and YSYEKL. CDR3 amino acids: CASSQVGSSYEQYF. The CDR3 DNA is TGCGCCAGCAGCCAGGTAGGGAGCTCCTACGAGCAGTACTTC.

The chain recombines TRBV19 with TRBJ1-2, with TRBD1 as a possible D gene (5 bases). Germline CDR1 and CDR2: LNHDA and SQIVND (reference sequence). This CDR3 has 13 residues. Trimming took off 2 bases at V and 3 bases at J, with 7 bases between the two ends. Here the CDR3 reads CASSIQGDYGYTF. The DNA for the CDR3 is TGTGCCAGTAGTATACAGGGTGACTATGGCTACACCTTC.

This clone was seen once. The chain recombines TRBV10-3 with TRBJ1-2, with D maybe TRBD1 (6 bases). The CDR3 extends over 15 amino acids. The V end was cut by 2 bases, the J end by 0 bases, with 10 bases between. Germline CDR1 ENHRY, CDR2 SYGVKD. The CDR3 region has the DNA TGTGCCATCAGTGAGGGTGGGGGCTCTAACTATGGCTACACCTTC. It codes for CAISEGGGSNYGYTF.

This clone was detected once. This chain joins TRBV4-1 and TRBJ1-6; maybe TRBD1 (6 bases). Trimming cost V 0 bases and J 10 bases, with 16 bases left between them. Looked up from germline, CDR1 is MGHRA and CDR2 is YSYEKL. This CDR3 is built from 16 residues. This CDR3 reads CASSQDVIQGVSPLHF. The DNA for the CDR3 is TGCGCCAGCAGCCAAGATGTTATACAGGGAGTCTCACCCCTCCACTTT.

The chain is built from TRBV29-1 and TRBJ1-1; 7 bases match TRBD1. The length of the CDR3 is 14 residues. V dropped 5 bases and J dropped 0; count of bases not matched to a gene: 6. Looked up from germline, CDR1 is SQVTM and CDR2 is ANQGSEA. The CDR3 DNA follows: TGCAGCGTTCGACAGGGAGGCTTGAACACTGAAGCTTTCTTT. This gives the protein CSVRQGGLNTEAFF.

This clone was counted a single time. V usage is TRBV6-6 and J usage is TRBJ2-2; D may be TRBD2 (6 bases). The CDR3 consists of 16 residues. The germline gives CDR1 MNHNY, CDR2 SVGAGI (reference sequence). V was clipped by 3 bases and J by 0 bases, with 11 bases between them. Written as DNA, the CDR3 is TGTGCCAGCAGTTATTCATGGGGGGCGAACACCGGGGAGCTGTTTTTT. Amino acids: CASSYSWGANTGELFF.

V usage is TRBV15 and J usage is TRBJ2-3; unclear D gene. V was shortened by 5 bases and J by 0 bases, with 15 bases between the two germline ends. Germline loops: CDR1 LNHNV, CDR2 YYDKDF (reference sequence). This CDR3 has 16 amino acids. The CDR3 here is CATSPPRGISTDTQYF. The DNA of the CDR3 is TGTGCCACCAGCCCCCCCCGCGGCATAAGCACAGATACGCAGTATTTT.

The chain joins TRBV10-2 to TRBJ1-2; TRBD1 is a possible D gene (6 bases). The CDR3 runs to 13 residues. Trimming took 2 bases from V and 4 from J, leaving 8 bases between them. The germline V gene encodes CDR1 WSHSY and CDR2 SAAADI. The CDR3 protein is CASSEPGAYGYTF. DNA of the CDR3: TGCGCCAGCAGTGAGCCAGGGGCCTATGGCTACACCTTC.

The V and J genes are TRBV5-1 and TRBJ2-3; TRBD1 matches 9 bases. Germline V lookup: CDR1 SGHRS, CDR2 YFSETQ. V lost 0 bases, J lost 0 bases, and 11 bases stayed unmatched. The CDR3 runs to 19 residues. CDR3: CASSLVGTGRSISTDTQYF. CDR3 coding DNA: TGCGCCAGCAGCTTGGTGGGGACAGGGCGCAGCATTAGCACAGATACGCAGTATTTT. The entire variable domain, with the rest obtained from reference TRBV5-1 and TRBJ2-3, is as follows: KAGVTQTPRYLIKTRGQQVTLSCSPISGHRSVSWYQQTPGQGLQFLFEYFSETQRNKGNFPGRFSGRQFSNSRSEMNVSTLELGDSALYLCASSLVGTGRSISTDTQYFGPGTRLTVL.

The rearrangement links TRBV7-2 to TRBJ1-1; D unclear. Trimming took 4 bases from V and 1 from J, leaving 7 bases between them. CDR3 length: 13 residues. Germline CDR1 is SGHTA and CDR2 is FQGNSA. The CDR3 loop reads CASSSHGNTEAFF. CDR3 nucleotides: TGTGCCAGCAGCTCCCACGGGAACACTGAAGCTTTCTTT.

This chain links TRBV2 with TRBJ1-2; 9 bases are a match to TRBD1. The germline CDR1 and CDR2 sequences are SNHLY and FYNNEI. The V gene end was trimmed by 8 bases and the J gene end by 6 bases; junction bases not matched to a gene: 10. The CDR3 is 14 amino acids. CDR3 nucleotides: TGTGCCAGCGGAAGCGGACAGGGGCTCCATGGCTACACCTTC. The encoded protein is CASGSGQGLHGYTF.

The V call is TRBV30, the J call TRBJ1-1; 10 positions agree with TRBD1. The CDR3 runs 13 residues. V lost 4 bases, J lost 6 bases, and 5 bases stayed unmatched. CDR1 GTSNPN and CDR2 SVGIG come from the germline V gene (reference sequence). Written as DNA, the CDR3 is TGTGCCTGGACTCGACAGGGGGCAGCTGAAGCTTTCTTT. Translated: CAWTRQGAAEAFF.

The chain recombines TRBV4-3 with TRBJ1-6; D is undetermined. The CDR3 runs 13 residues. Trimming pared 0 bases from V and 11 bases from J, leaving 8 bases between. Looked up from germline, CDR1 is LGHNA and CDR2 is YSLEER. CDR3 nucleotide sequence: TGCGCCAGCAGCCAAGACGGGGAGGCACCCCTCCACTTT. Amino acid sequence: CASSQDGEAPLHF.

The chain combines TRBV7-6 with TRBJ2-7, with 9 nucleotides matching TRBD1. V was pared by 6 bases and J by 1 base, with 4 bases of the junction left unmatched. Germline assignment: CDR1 SGHVS and CDR2 FNYEAQ. The CDR3 is 14 amino acids. CDR3 protein: CASSRTGVSYEQYF. The CDR3 region has the DNA TGTGCCAGCAGTCGGACAGGGGTGTCCTACGAGCAGTACTTC.

The V gene is TRBV27, the J gene TRBJ2-1, with TRBD1 identical over 10 bases. The V gene's germline CDR1 is MNHEY and CDR2 SMNVEV (reference sequence). V shed 8 bases and J 5 bases; nucleotides not matched to a gene: 9. The CDR3 is 15 residues long. This CDR3 is CASRTGTGVDNEQFF. The CDR3 coding sequence is TGTGCCAGCCGCACCGGGACAGGGGTGGACAATGAGCAGTTCTTC.

This clone was recorded only once. The chain has TRBV5-1 and TRBJ2-5; 12 bases match TRBD2. The CDR3 totals 16 residues. CDR1 and CDR2 from the germline V gene are SGHRS and YFSETQ. V gave up 5 bases and J gave up 5 bases; unmatched junction bases: 10. The CDR3 nucleotides are TGCGCCAGCAGTACCGGGACTAGCGGGCTAGGGGAGACCCAGTACTTC. It translates to CASSTGTSGLGETQYF. Looking up the rest from reference TRBV5-1 and TRBJ2-5 gives the full variable domain: KAGVTQTPRYLIKTRGQQVTLSCSPISGHRSVSWYQQTPGQGLQFLFEYFSETQRNKGNFPGRFSGRQFSNSRSEMNVSTLELGDSALYLCASSTGTSGLGETQYFGPGTRLLVL.

The J gene is TRBJ2-5, the V gene TRBV29-1, with a tentative D call TRBD1 (5 bases). The germline V gene encodes CDR1 SQVTM and CDR2 ANQGSEA. The length of the CDR3 is 13 residues. The V gene lost 2 bases and the J gene lost 5 bases, with 12 bases spanning the gap. In DNA, the CDR3 is TGCAGCGTTGAACAGGGAAAGCAGGAGACCCAGTACTTC. Translated, it gives CSVEQGKQETQYF.

This clone was observed once. The rearrangement links TRBV18 to TRBJ2-7, with TRBD1 identical over 10 bases. The germline gives CDR1 KGHSH, CDR2 LQKENI. Trimming removed 5 bases from V and 0 bases from J; junction bases left unmatched: 13. The CDR3 covers 18 residues. The DNA for the CDR3 is TGTGCCAGCTCAGGATTCGGACAGGGGGTCCCGATCTCCTACGAGCAGTACTTC. Residues: CASSGFGQGVPISYEQYF.

The chain links TRBV5-1 to TRBJ2-1, with 8 bases that match TRBD1. CDR1 is SGHRS and CDR2 is YFSETQ in the germline V gene. CDR3 length: 16 residues. V lost 1 base to trimming and J lost 1 base; unmatched junction nucleotides: 4. CDR3 protein: CASSLQGARSYNEQFF. CDR3 coding DNA: TGCGCCAGCAGCTTGCAGGGGGCAAGATCCTACAATGAGCAGTTCTTC.

A word on this clone: Additional DNA sequences in this sample encode the identical CDR3. This chain links TRBV29-1 with TRBJ1-1; possibly TRBD1 for D (6 bases). The CDR3 length is 13 residues. Germline assignment: CDR1 SQVTM and CDR2 ANQGSEA. Trimming cost V 6 bases and J 1 base, with 12 bases left between them. The CDR3 is CSVRRDKNTEAFF. CDR3 in DNA: TGCAGCGTCAGACGGGACAAGAACACTGAAGCTTTCTTT.

About this clone itself: One end of the junction does not line up with germline, which may come from a read error. The rearrangement links TRBV5-4 to TRBJ2-7; 9 bases fit TRBD2. Germline loops: CDR1 SGHNT, CDR2 YYREEE (reference sequence). This CDR3 comprises 17 residues. CDR3 sequence reads: CASSPLLSSGASDEQYF. In DNA form, the CDR3 reads TGTGCCAGCAGCCCACTCCTTTCTAGCGGGGCCTCCGACGAGCAGTACTTC.

The chain has TRBV9 and TRBJ2-1; 7 bases fit TRBD2. CDR1 and CDR2 from the germline V gene are SGDLS and YYNGEE. The CDR3 loop spans 15 amino acids. V shed 4 bases and J 1 base; nucleotides not matched to a gene: 5. CDR3: CASSPRTSSYNEQFF. CDR3 in DNA: TGTGCCAGCAGCCCTCGGACTAGTTCCTACAATGAGCAGTTCTTC.

The V call is TRBV27, the J call TRBJ1-5; 7 nucleotides align to TRBD1. The length of the CDR3 is 16 residues. Per germline, CDR1 MNHEY and CDR2 SMNVEV (reference sequence). V trimming: 8 bases; J trimming: 6 bases; junction bases outside the gene matches: 16. CDR3 in DNA: TGTGCCAGCTCCCGTACCTCACAGGGGATGCGTCAGCCCCAGCATTTT. Residues: CASSRTSQGMRQPQHF.